Each of the 25 T cell receptor beta chains below was sequenced from the same sample in a study of T cell clonality in common variable immunodeficiency (dated by TCRdb to between 2014 and 2016). The library was prepared using the immunoSEQ multiplex PCR assay. TCRdb provides this immuneACCESS table in a form limited to in-frame rearrangements. Some clones are lacking; in checked studies, under half of them reflect an unresolved V gene, and why the rest are absent is not known. The table records tens of thousands of clones for this sample, and not one of them appears only once. Of the sample, 1.7% is held by the ten largest clones. Sequencing was performed on peripheral blood mononuclear cells. The source of these receptors is a person aged 18 to 70 in good health.

This clone was recorded at least ten times. The CDR3 end falls 3 residues outside the read, so it is completed with the germline J gene. The rearrangement joins TRBV19 to TRBJ1-1; 10 nucleotides line up with TRBD1. J was trimmed by 4 bases and V by 4 bases; bases with no gene match: 9. The germline V gene has CDR1 LNHDA and CDR2 SQIVND (reference sequence). This CDR3 is built from 16 residues. This CDR3 reads CASSTPGTGAGTEAFF. Partial CDR3 DNA: TGTGCCAGTAGTACCCCCGGGACAGGGGCGGGCACTGAA. The variable domain in full, with the rest retrieved from reference TRBV19 and TRBJ1-1, is DGGITQSPKYLFRKEGQNVTLSCEQNLNHDAMYWYRQDPGQGLRLIYYSQIVNDFQKGDIAEGYSVSREKKESFPLTVTSAQKNPTAFYLCASSTPGTGAGTEAFFGQGTRLTVV.

There are many counts of this clone. Read coverage stops 3 residues before the CDR3 terminus; the germline J gene supplies the remainder. The V gene is TRBV19, the J gene TRBJ2-3, with a tentative D call TRBD2 (5 bases). V shed 1 base and J shed 1 base, with 12 bases lying between them. The CDR3 consists of 16 residues. The germline V gene has CDR1 LNHDA and CDR2 SQIVND (reference sequence). CDR3 sequence reads: CASSIGGQARTDTQYF. The sequenced CDR3 bases are TGTGCCAGTAGTATAGGAGGGCAAGCCCGCACAGATACG.

This clone was found many times. With the read ending 3 residues before the CDR3 end, the germline J gene is used to fill in that end. The chain couples TRBV29-1 to TRBJ2-5; TRBD1 matches at 9 bases. CDR3 size: 14 residues. Germline V CDR1 and CDR2: SQVTM, ANQGSEA. Losses at the gene ends were 3 bases for V and 5 bases for J; bases not matched to a gene: 7. CDR3 DNA (partial): TGCAGCGTTGATAGGGCCGGGACAGGGGAGACC. This gives the protein CSVDRAGTGET. The entire CDR3 protein is CSVDRAGTGETQYF.

The sample holds many counts of this clone. Coverage ceases 3 residues before the CDR3 finishes, and the germline J gene fills in the end. The genes are TRBV7-2 and TRBJ2-1; 11 nucleotides line up with TRBD2. Germline trimming cut 1 base from V and 9 bases from J; bases unmatched to any gene: 5. The CDR3 is 15 amino acids. From germline, CDR1 is SGHTA and CDR2 FQGNSA. Partial CDR3 DNA: TGTGCCAGCAGCTTAGGTAGCGGGAGGGCCGGTGAG. It is translated as CASSLGSGRAGE. The complete CDR3 protein is CASSLGSGRAGEQFF.

This clone was seen many times. The read ends 3 residues shy of where the CDR3 ends; the end is completed using the germline J gene. The genes are TRBV5-1 and TRBJ1-2, with 12 bases aligning to TRBD1. With 5 bases clipped from V and 6 bases from J, the junction kept 11 bases outside the gene matches. The CDR3 has 16 residues. Germline V gene data show CDR1 as SGHRS and CDR2 as YFSETQ. Incomplete CDR3 DNA: TGCGCCAGCAGTTTAGACCCGGGACAGGGGGCTCATGGC. Its protein is CASSLDPGQGAHG. The CDR3 as a whole reads CASSLDPGQGAHGYTF.

This clone was seen only a few times. CDR3 bases read: TGTGCCTGGACCATGGGACAGGGGGATGGC. Amino acid sequence: CAWTMGQGDG. In full, the CDR3 is CAWTMGQGDGYTF. The chain has TRBV30 and TRBJ1-2, with 11 bases identical to TRBD1. The read comes to an end 3 residues before the CDR3 does, leaving the germline J gene to fill in the end. In germline, CDR1 is GTSNPN, CDR2 SVGIG (reference sequence). The V gene end was trimmed by 4 bases and the J gene end by 6 bases; junction bases not matched to a gene: 4. There are 13 residues in the CDR3.

This clone occurred many times. The read ends 3 residues shy of where the CDR3 ends; the end is completed using the germline J gene. The V call is TRBV5-1, the J call TRBJ1-2; 10 positions agree with TRBD1. Trimming took 4 bases from V and 1 from J; bases not matched to a gene: 4. The CDR3 is made up of 15 amino acids. CDR1 is SGHRS, CDR2 YFSETQ, per germline. CDR3: CASSPGQGLNYGYTF. The CDR3 DNA, read in part, is TGCGCCAGCAGCCCGGGACAGGGGCTTAACTATGGC.

The sample holds many counts of this clone. The read falls 3 residues short of the CDR3 end, and the missing part is taken from the germline J gene. This chain uses TRBV28 with TRBJ2-6; 10 bases match TRBD2. This CDR3 is built from 20 residues. Germline CDR1 reads MDHEN; CDR2 reads SYDVKM. J gave up 1 base and V 3 bases, and 12 bases lay outside the gene matches. The CDR3 DNA, read in part, is TGTGCCAGCAGTTTCTCCCTCGGCCTAGCGGGAGCATCTGGGGCCAACGTC. The encoded protein is CASSFSLGLAGASGANV. The entire CDR3 protein reads CASSFSLGLAGASGANVLTF.

This clone was observed at least ten times. From the germline J gene comes the end of the CDR3, since the read stops 3 residues before it. This rearrangement joins TRBV12-3 or TRBV12-4 to TRBJ2-1; D not resolved. V lost 6 bases and J 7 bases, leaving 10 bases between the germline ends. This CDR3 has 12 amino acids. CDR3 DNA, as far as it was read: TGTGCCAGCAGGGTCGACGGGAATGAG. Residues: CASRVDGNE. The entire CDR3 is CASRVDGNEQFF.

This clone was recorded many times. The CDR3 end is not reached by the read, which stops 3 residues before it; the germline J gene fills it in. The chain links TRBV19 to TRBJ2-2; D unresolved. Germline CDR1 is LNHDA and CDR2 is SQIVND (reference sequence). The CDR3 contains 15 residues. V lost 6 bases and J 4 bases, leaving 15 bases between the germline ends. The covered CDR3 bases are TGTGCCAGTAGCCCCCGAGGCCCCCGCACCGGGGAG. It specifies CASSPRGPRTGE. The full CDR3 protein reads CASSPRGPRTGELFF.

This clone was observed many times. The CDR3 extends 3 residues past the end of the read, so its final part is completed from the germline J gene. The chain links TRBV20-1 to TRBJ2-7; TRBD2 is a possible D gene (6 bases). Germline V gene data show CDR1 as DFQATT and CDR2 as SNEGSKA (reference sequence). Trimming pared 6 bases from V and 5 bases from J, leaving 20 bases between. CDR3 length: 14 residues. The sequenced CDR3 bases are TGCAGTGCCATCGGAGGGGCTAGGGTCCACGAG. Translated: CSAIGGARVHE. The full CDR3 protein is CSAIGGARVHEQYF.

This clone was counted ten times or more. The read ends 3 residues early relative to the CDR3; the germline J gene fills the gap. The V gene is TRBV6-1, the J gene TRBJ1-1; D is uncertain. The CDR3 extends over 13 amino acids. V was shortened by 4 bases and J by 1 base, with 7 bases between the two germline ends. Germline V CDR1 and CDR2: MNHNS, SASEGT. The CDR3 sequence: CASSVKGNTEAFF. Partial CDR3 DNA: TGTGCCAGCAGTGTAAAGGGGAACACTGAA.

The table lists this clone with many counts. The part of the CDR3 DNA that was read is TGTGCCAGCAGCCCCCAACCGGGACAGGTCAAAGAGACC. It translates to CASSPQPGQVKET. The full CDR3 protein reads CASSPQPGQVKETQYF. The chain combines TRBV7-8 with TRBJ2-5, with 8 bases fitting TRBD1. Sequencing ends 3 residues short of the CDR3 end; the germline J gene provides the rest. The ends lost 5 bases at V and 3 bases at J; junction bases unmatched: 11. The CDR3 is 16 amino acids. Looked up from germline, CDR1 is SGHVS and CDR2 is FQNEAQ.

This clone has at least ten counts. The read finishes 3 residues shy of the CDR3 end, and the germline J gene is used to complete it. J is TRBJ1-2 and V is TRBV5-1; 8 positions agree with TRBD1. The germline CDR1 and CDR2 sequences are SGHRS and YFSETQ. The V and J ends lost 2 bases and 3 bases, in that order; junction bases with no gene match: 0. The CDR3 spans 13 residues. The CDR3: CASSLQGDYGYTF. The CDR3 bases that were read are TGCGCCAGCAGCTTACAGGGGGACTATGGC.

This clone appeared many times. The read stops 3 residues short of the end of the CDR3; the missing end is completed from the germline J gene. The chain has TRBV12-3 or TRBV12-4 and TRBJ1-5; 10 bases line up with TRBD1. Germline trimming cut 3 bases from V and 9 bases from J; bases unmatched to any gene: 5. The CDR3 spans 14 residues. This CDR3 reads CASSLRTGGAPQHF. The CDR3 DNA, read in part, is TGTGCCAGCAGTTTGCGGACAGGGGGTGCGCCC.

This clone was detected only a few times. The CDR3 end lies 3 residues beyond the end of the read and is filled in from the germline J gene. V is TRBV30 and J is TRBJ1-1, with 10 positions matching TRBD1. The CDR3 loop spans 14 amino acids. Germline V gives CDR1 GTSNPN, CDR2 SVGIG (reference sequence). The sequenced CDR3 bases are TGTGCCTGTCTCGGGACAGGGGTCTACAATGAG. Residues: CACLGTGVYNE. The CDR3, in full, reads CACLGTGVYNEAFF.

This clone occurred many times. The read finishes 3 residues shy of the CDR3 end, and the germline J gene is used to complete it. The V gene is TRBV5-3, the J gene TRBJ2-3; 7 bases map to TRBD2. TRBV5-3 is treated as an ORF (open reading frame) with a function not yet certain. This CDR3 comprises 17 residues. V trimming: 0 bases; J trimming: 2 bases; junction bases outside the gene matches: 9. The CDR3 loop reads CARSLAERGPYTDTQYF. The DNA read from the CDR3 is TGTGCCAGAAGCTTGGCGGAGCGGGGACCTTACACAGATACG.

Turning to this clone: From the germline J gene comes the end of the CDR3, since the read stops 3 residues before it. V usage is TRBV2 and J usage is TRBJ2-7; 8 bases map to TRBD2. After removal of 4 bases from V and 3 bases from J, the junction contained 5 bases not matched to a gene. CDR3 length: 14 amino acids. Germline values: CDR1 SNHLY, CDR2 FYNNEI. This chain's CDR3 is CASSVTSGYYEQYF. The sequenced CDR3 bases are TGTGCCAGCAGTGTTACTAGCGGATACTACGAG.

This clone was seen ten or more times. The read ends 3 residues before the CDR3 terminus; that terminus is restored from the germline J gene. The chain recombines TRBV5-6 with TRBJ2-3; 12 positions match TRBD2. The ends lost 4 bases at V and 3 bases at J; junction bases unmatched: 3. CDR3 length: 15 amino acids. In germline, CDR1 is SGHDT, CDR2 YYEEEE. The CDR3 is CASSLGLAGTDTQYF. Incomplete CDR3 DNA: TGTGCCAGCAGCCTAGGACTAGCGGGGACAGATACG.

In its sample, this clone was seen many times. The read halts 3 residues ahead of the CDR3 end, with the missing end drawn from the germline J gene. The V gene is TRBV9, the J gene TRBJ2-6; 7 bases map to TRBD1. The length of the CDR3 is 18 residues. In germline, CDR1 is SGDLS, CDR2 YYNGEE. The junction had 8 bases not matched to a gene; V was cut back by 0 bases and J by 2 bases. The sequenced CDR3 bases are TGTGCCAGCAGCGTAGAACAGGGGCGTTTAACTGGGGCCAACGTC. Translating it yields CASSVEQGRLTGANV. The entire CDR3 protein reads CASSVEQGRLTGANVLTF.

Ten or more counts support this clone. The CDR3 goes on 3 residues after the read ends, and that part is filled in from the germline J gene. The rearrangement uses TRBV19 and TRBJ2-1; 9 positions match TRBD2. Trimming cost V 4 bases and J 2 bases; bases outside gene matches: 3. This CDR3 has 15 amino acids. In germline, CDR1 is LNHDA, CDR2 SQIVND (reference sequence). The CDR3 here is CASSTLAGPYNEQFF. CDR3 DNA (partial): TGTGCCAGTAGTACCCTAGCGGGGCCCTACAATGAG.

Only a few counts were recorded for this clone. The CDR3 goes on 3 residues after the read ends, and that part is filled in from the germline J gene. This rearrangement joins TRBV27 to TRBJ2-7; the match to TRBD1 covers 8 bases. V gave up 4 bases and J gave up 2 bases; unmatched junction bases: 7. CDR1 and CDR2 (germline): MNHEY, SMNVEV (reference sequence). This CDR3 contains 15 residues. CDR3 DNA (partial): TGTGCCAGCAGTTATGGGGACAGGCTTCCCTACGAG. It yields the protein CASSYGDRLPYE. The entire CDR3 reads CASSYGDRLPYEQYF.

Many counts were recorded for this clone. The read falls 3 residues short of the CDR3 end, and the missing part is taken from the germline J gene. The rearrangement joins TRBV5-1 to TRBJ1-2; 7 nucleotides line up with TRBD1. The CDR3 is 14 amino acids. J gave up 4 bases and V 0 bases, and 3 bases lay outside the gene matches. Germline V gene sequence: CDR1 SGHRS, CDR2 YFSETQ. The CDR3 bases that were read are TGCGCCAGCAGCTTGGACGGGACAGCCTATGGC. Translating gives CASSLDGTAYG. In full, the CDR3 is CASSLDGTAYGYTF.

At least ten counts were recorded for this clone. Coverage ceases 3 residues before the CDR3 finishes, and the germline J gene fills in the end. The J gene is TRBJ2-3, the V gene TRBV19; the D gene is possibly TRBD1 (7 bases). Germline lookup yields CDR1 LNHDA and CDR2 SQIVND (reference sequence). This CDR3 has 16 amino acids. V shed 7 bases and J shed 0 bases, with 17 bases lying between them. The CDR3 protein is CASTGDGGGSTDTQYF. CDR3 bases read: TGTGCCAGTACCGGAGACGGAGGGGGCAGCACAGATACG.

This clone was counted many times. The read stops 3 residues short of the end of the CDR3; the missing end is completed from the germline J gene. V is TRBV12-3 or TRBV12-4 and J is TRBJ2-1; D might be TRBD1 or TRBD2, each matching 7 bases. The CDR3 extends over 15 amino acids. V was cut by 7 bases and J by 7 bases, with 20 bases left in between. The CDR3 protein is CASTAGALQGNEQFF. The DNA read from the CDR3 is TGTGCCAGCACCGCGGGAGCATTACAGGGGAATGAG.